Below are 15 T cell receptor beta chains sequenced from a single sample in a study of cytomegalovirus exposure and HLA in healthy donors. The PCR used 60 Vbeta and 13 Jbeta primers. Here immunoSEQ multiplex PCR was the method, and the copy in TCRdb shows in-frame clones only, minus some. The repertoire holds around 88,000 clones, with over 65% as singletons. The sample taken for sequencing was PBMCs. The receptors originated from a male donor in good health and CMV-seronegative.

This chain joins TRBV27 and TRBJ2-5, with TRBD1 matching over 7 bases. CDR1 is MNHEY, CDR2 SMNVEV, per germline (reference sequence). This CDR3 has 14 amino acids. V trimming: 6 bases; J trimming: 2 bases; junction bases outside the gene matches: 6. CDR3 nucleotides: TGTGCCAGCAGAAAACCGGGACAGCAAGAGACCCAGTACTTC. Translating it yields CASRKPGQQETQYF.

J is TRBJ1-1 and V is TRBV27; weak D call: TRBD1 (6 bases). V was trimmed by 5 bases and J by 1 base, leaving 14 bases between them. Germline V lookup: CDR1 MNHEY, CDR2 SMNVEV (reference sequence). The CDR3 consists of 15 residues. CDR3 nucleotide sequence: TGTGCCAGCAGTGAGGACAGCCCGTCGAACACTGAAGCTTTCTTT. Translation: CASSEDSPSNTEAFF.

The chain carries TRBV6-4 and TRBJ1-4; D uncertain. The length of the CDR3 is 15 residues. With 0 bases removed from V and 5 bases from J, the gap between germline ends came to 10 bases. CDR1 and CDR2 from the germline V gene are MRHNA and SNTAGT. The DNA of the CDR3 is TGTGCCAGCAGTGACTCCGCAGGCCCAAATGAAAAACTGTTTTTT. Protein: CASSDSAGPNEKLFF.

The chain joins TRBV19 to TRBJ2-3; 8 nucleotides line up with TRBD1. CDR3 length: 17 amino acids. CDR1 LNHDA and CDR2 SQIVND come from the germline V gene (reference sequence). The V segment lost 1 base and the J segment 1 base; nucleotides outside the gene matches: 7. The DNA for the CDR3 is TGTGCCAGTAGTATAGGGCGTCAGGGGGCTGGCACAGATACGCAGTATTTT. Residues: CASSIGRQGAGTDTQYF.

V gene TRBV7-7 combines with J gene TRBJ2-1; 7 nucleotides align to TRBD1. The CDR3 consists of 13 residues. The trim removed 5 bases at V and 10 bases at J, leaving 8 bases unmatched. Germline loops: CDR1 SSHAT, CDR2 FNYEAQ (reference sequence). The CDR3 region has the DNA TGTGCCAGCAGCCTTGACAGGGCAGGCGAGCAGTTCTTC. Protein: CASSLDRAGEQFF.

This chain uses TRBV29-1 with TRBJ2-1; D possibly corresponds to TRBD2 (5 bases). Trimming removed 4 bases from V and 5 bases from J, with 9 bases in between. CDR1 is SQVTM, CDR2 ANQGSEA, per germline. The CDR3 loop spans 12 amino acids. In DNA form, the CDR3 reads TGCAGCGTTGGTACGGGAAACAATGAGCAGTTCTTC. It specifies CSVGTGNNEQFF.

This clone showed up just a few times. The chain joins TRBV6-1 to TRBJ2-7; 7 bases align to TRBD1. Germline V gives CDR1 MNHNS, CDR2 SASEGT. V lost 3 bases and J lost 1; bases outside the gene matches: 9. There are 16 residues in the CDR3. The CDR3 region has the DNA TGTGCCAGCAGTGATAGGCTCGGGACAGCTTCCTACGAGCAGTACTTC. It is translated as CASSDRLGTASYEQYF.

The chain uses TRBV5-6 and TRBJ2-7; 7 bases align to TRBD1. CDR1 and CDR2 (germline): SGHDT, YYEEEE. V was pared by 2 bases and J by 6 bases, with 5 bases of the junction left unmatched. There are 13 residues in the CDR3. The CDR3 nucleotides read TGTGCCAGCAGCTTAGACAGGGCTGGCGAGCAGTACTTC. This gives the protein CASSLDRAGEQYF. The whole variable domain, filled in from reference TRBV5-6 and TRBJ2-7, reads DAGVTQSPTHLIKTRGQQVTLRCSPKSGHDTVSWYQQALGQGPQFIFQYYEEEERQRGNFPDRFSGHQFPNYSSELNVNALLLGDSALYLCASSLDRAGEQYFGPGTRLTVT.

This clone was recorded once. This chain joins TRBV2 and TRBJ2-3; 7 bases fit TRBD1. The length of the CDR3 is 15 residues. Germline assignment: CDR1 SNHLY and CDR2 FYNNEI. The J segment lost 2 bases and the V segment lost 1 base, leaving 3 bases of the junction unmatched. The CDR3 coding sequence is TGTGCCAGCAGTGAAGAGGGGGCCCCCACAGATACGCAGTATTTT. Translated, it gives CASSEEGAPTDTQYF.

This chain joins TRBV5-1 and TRBJ2-3; 11 bases line up with TRBD2. J lost 1 base, V lost 4 bases, and 2 bases had no gene match. Germline values: CDR1 SGHRS, CDR2 YFSETQ. The CDR3 runs 15 residues. The CDR3 region is CASSGTSGGTDTQYF. The CDR3 nucleotides read TGCGCCAGCAGCGGGACTAGCGGTGGCACAGATACGCAGTATTTT. The whole variable domain, remainder taken from reference TRBV5-1 and TRBJ2-3, is KAGVTQTPRYLIKTRGQQVTLSCSPISGHRSVSWYQQTPGQGLQFLFEYFSETQRNKGNFPGRFSGRQFSNSRSEMNVSTLELGDSALYLCASSGTSGGTDTQYFGPGTRLTVL.

The chain carries TRBV5-1 and TRBJ2-2; 7 positions match TRBD2. The J segment lost 0 bases and the V segment lost 6 bases, leaving 8 bases of the junction unmatched. The CDR3 contains 16 residues. Germline CDR1 reads SGHRS; CDR2 reads YFSETQ. The CDR3 protein is CASTGWSGANTGELFF. Written as DNA, the CDR3 is TGCGCCAGCACCGGGTGGAGCGGGGCGAACACCGGGGAGCTGTTTTTT. The full variable domain, its missing parts supplied by reference TRBV5-1 and TRBJ2-2, is KAGVTQTPRYLIKTRGQQVTLSCSPISGHRSVSWYQQTPGQGLQFLFEYFSETQRNKGNFPGRFSGRQFSNSRSEMNVSTLELGDSALYLCASTGWSGANTGELFFGEGSRLTVL.

This clone came up once. The V and J genes are TRBV28 and TRBJ1-5; 7 positions agree with TRBD1. The CDR3 has 15 residues. Germline-derived CDR1 and CDR2 are MDHEN and SYDVKM. Germline trimming cut 6 bases from V and 0 bases from J; bases unmatched to any gene: 5. The CDR3 reads CASRPDRVSNQPQHF. DNA for the CDR3: TGTGCCAGCAGACCCGACAGGGTTAGCAATCAGCCCCAGCATTTT.

The chain recombines TRBV6-5 with TRBJ1-1; D is perhaps TRBD1 (5 bases). CDR1 and CDR2 (germline): MNHEY, SVGAGI. This CDR3 region has 13 residues. Trimming removed 0 bases from V and 6 bases from J, with 8 bases in between. The CDR3 loop reads CASSYSSGAEAFF. CDR3 bases: TGTGCCAGCAGTTACTCTTCGGGGGCTGAAGCTTTCTTT.

The chain is built from TRBV19 and TRBJ1-2, with a possible D match to TRBD1 (5 bases). Germline loops: CDR1 LNHDA, CDR2 SQIVND (reference sequence). The CDR3 contains 16 residues. V was cut by 5 bases and J by 4 bases, with 20 bases left in between. CDR3 DNA sequence: TGTGCCAGTAGTGAATACGCTAGGGGCAGGACCTATGGCTACACCTTC. Encoded protein: CASSEYARGRTYGYTF.

This clone appeared once. CDR3 nucleotides: TGTGCCAGCAGCGCCGAGGGACACCAACAAGAGACCCAGTACTTC. Its translation is CASSAEGHQQETQYF. The V call is TRBV9, the J call TRBJ2-5, with D perhaps matching TRBD1 (6 bases). Germline V lookup: CDR1 SGDLS, CDR2 YYNGEE. V was clipped by 3 bases and J by 2 bases, with 14 bases between them. This CDR3 has 15 residues.